The TCR beta chain under discussion was sequenced for a study of T cells in Graves' hyperthyroidism and ophthalmopathy. Trimming removed 4 bases from V and 0 bases from J, with 10 bases in between. Per germline, CDR1 SGHRS and CDR2 YFSETQ. This CDR3 contains 14 residues. Of note for this clonotype: Its specificity is unknown.

Study results and caveats: For ophthalmopathy, model prediction preceded onset by a median 6.5 months.

The study excluded patients with uncontrolled infection, other autoimmune disease, pregnancy or lactation. Every diagnosis used clinical symptoms, serum thyroxine and TRAb, thyroid ultrasound and orbital computed tomography. There were TCR beta CDR3 regions amplified from RNA transcripts. With the HTBI primer set, the TCR CDR3 went through a first round of RT-PCR. TCRdb used MiXCR to reprocess the multiplex PCR reads, holding one entry per CDR3 protein. The sample records 480,000 or so distinct CDR3 sequences, about 45% being singletons. The chain carries TRBV5-1 and TRBJ1-1; D remains unclear. The sample comprised peripheral blood or thyroid tissue (not recorded which). This clonotype originated in an adult woman with Graves' disease, either hyperthyroidism or ophthalmopathy (not recorded which). CDR3 protein: CASSPVTVNTEAFF. The CDR3 DNA reads as TGCGCCAGCAGCCCGGTCACGGTGAACACTGAAGCTTTCTTT.